This T cell receptor (beta chain) was sequenced in a study of blood T cell repertoires in COVID-19. Study context: Donors in the United States, Italy and Spain gave samples during acute or convalescent COVID-19. The analysed material was cDNA or gDNA that came from T cells, B-cell-depleted T cells, or PBMCs.

With 6 bases clipped from V and 7 bases from J, the junction kept 6 bases outside the gene matches. Looked up from germline, CDR1 is SNHLY and CDR2 is FYNNEI. The CDR3 has 13 residues. This clone was recorded only once. Method: immunoSEQ multiplex PCR; TCRdb's copy keeps in-frame clones and lacks some. The sample has approximately 220,000 clones; 80% to 85% are singletons. The rearrangement uses TRBV2 and TRBJ2-3; 8 positions agree with TRBD1. Source material: peripheral blood. The sequence was collected from a woman between 55 and 75 years old who had recovered from COVID-19. This CDR3 reads CASRNDRGNTQYF. In nucleotides, the CDR3 is TGTGCCAGCAGGAATGACAGGGGAAATACGCAGTATTTT.